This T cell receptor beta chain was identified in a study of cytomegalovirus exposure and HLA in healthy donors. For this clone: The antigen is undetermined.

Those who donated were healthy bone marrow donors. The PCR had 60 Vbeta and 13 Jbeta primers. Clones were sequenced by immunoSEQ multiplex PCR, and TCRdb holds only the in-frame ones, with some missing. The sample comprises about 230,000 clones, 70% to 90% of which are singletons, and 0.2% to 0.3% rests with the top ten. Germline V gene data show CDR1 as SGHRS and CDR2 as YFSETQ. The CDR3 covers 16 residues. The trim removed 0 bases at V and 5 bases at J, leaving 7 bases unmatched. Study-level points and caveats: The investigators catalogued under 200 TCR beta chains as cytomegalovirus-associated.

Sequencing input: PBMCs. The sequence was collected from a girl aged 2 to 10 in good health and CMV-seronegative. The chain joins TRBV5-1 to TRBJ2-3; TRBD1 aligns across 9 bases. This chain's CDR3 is CASSLGDRVGRDTQYF. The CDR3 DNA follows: TGCGCCAGCAGCTTGGGGGACAGGGTGGGGAGAGATACGCAGTATTTT. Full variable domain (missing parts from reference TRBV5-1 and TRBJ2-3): KAGVTQTPRYLIKTRGQQVTLSCSPISGHRSVSWYQQTPGQGLQFLFEYFSETQRNKGNFPGRFSGRQFSNSRSEMNVSTLELGDSALYLCASSLGDRVGRDTQYFGPGTRLTVL.